This TCR beta chain derives from a study of naive and memory T cell subsets. Broader study findings: TCR abundance followed a power law differing between naive and memory subsets. A few larger clonotypes appeared in naive repertoires, especially CD8, possibly memory cells re-expressing CD45RA.

This clonotype occurred many times. Its antigen is unknown. Two oligonucleotides, mixed equimolar, formed the beta constant-region primer covering TRBC1 and TRBC2. Ligated cDNA was amplified by four rounds of PCR with nested alpha and beta constant-region primers and SP2. A 12-nucleotide UMI and the SP2 primer were added to the cDNA 3' end by oligonucleotide ligation. One entry per CDR3 protein results from TCRdb running MiXCR on the UMI-ligation and nested PCR reads. The sample shows about 90,000 distinct CDR3 sequences, 11% of them seen only once. V gave up 0 bases and J gave up 0 bases, with 4 bases separating them. The germline CDR1 and CDR2 sequences are SGHRS and YFSETQ. The CDR3 length is 14 residues. Separate alpha and beta amplification began at the second PCR step.

Sequencing was performed on naive CD4+ T cells from blood. This clonotype was sampled from a human donor in good health. The chain couples TRBV5-1 to TRBJ2-1, with D unclear. CDR3 DNA sequence: TGCGCCAGCAGCTTGGACCGCTCCTACAATGAGCAGTTCTTC. Its translation is CASSLDRSYNEQFF.